The present entry profiles one TCR beta chain with its context. Its antigen is unknown. After re-calling the 5' RACE reads, TCRdb lists one entry per CDR3 protein, DNA absent. The sample has about 390,000 distinct CDR3 sequences. The data were obtained in a study of T cells expressing NK-cell markers. Findings and caveats of the study: Top CD8+ clonotypes included the dominant CD3+CD56+NKG2C+ clonotypes in five to seven donors.

Source material: blood T cells: a sorted CD56 or NKG2C T cell subset, CD4+ or CD8+ T cells, or bulk PBMC T cells (not recorded which). The source is a woman aged 45-59 years in good health.

CDR3 loop: CASSFGAQNTGELFF. V is TRBV7-9 and J is TRBJ2-2; absent DNA, TCRdb's TRBD1 call cannot be checked. The germline gives CDR1 SEHNR, CDR2 FQNEAQ (reference sequence). This CDR3 spans 15 amino acids.